This TCR beta chain was found in a study of T cell responses to AZD1222 COVID-19 vaccine. Study results and caveats: There were mostly white British donors and more females than males, and clonal diversity was possibly underestimated. Nearly half of the spike-specific TCRs reportedly recognize variant regions that carry no mutations.

J lost 9 bases, V lost 6 bases, and 11 bases had no gene match. The V gene's germline CDR1 is SGHTA and CDR2 FQGTGA. The CDR3 has 16 amino acids. Comments on this clone: Antigen: not known.

Using immunoSEQ multiplex PCR, the repertoire was profiled, and TCRdb retains in-frame clones only, with some absent. The data hold about 85,000 clones, with 80% to 90% observed a single time. The V gene is TRBV7-3, the J gene TRBJ2-1; 13 bases agree with TRBD2. The sample in question was peripheral blood, obtained on day 0 of AZD1222 vaccination. The sequence was collected from an adult in good health. CDR3: CASSPTRTSGSGEQFF. The DNA of the CDR3 is TGTGCCAGCAGTCCTACCCGGACTAGCGGGAGCGGTGAGCAGTTCTTC.